This TCR beta chain stems from a study of cytomegalovirus exposure and HLA in healthy donors. This clone occurred a few times. The antigen remains unidentified. General study findings and limits: Several of the most significant clusters were apparently associated with common viral pathogens in a later analysis. Rarity marked most TCR sequences, yet some public TCRs occurred in many donors. A later analysis linked a missense DCLRE1C variant to TCR beta V- and J-gene trimming. Reported findings show TCR beta sequences accurately forecast HLA-A and HLA-B alleles in most subjects.

The PCR contained 60 Vbeta and 13 Jbeta primers. Using immunoSEQ multiplex PCR, the repertoire was profiled, and TCRdb retains in-frame clones only, with some absent. Of about 130,000 clones in the sample, roughly four fifths were seen once. The V end lost 10 bases, the J end lost 5 bases, and 14 bases lay between the germline ends. This CDR3 comprises 12 residues. Germline V CDR1 and CDR2: ENHRY, SYGVKD. The specimen sequenced was PBMCs. The TCR originated in a man aged 25-45 years in good health and CMV-seronegative. This chain uses TRBV10-3 with TRBJ1-1; D not resolved. CDR3 loop: CASSLELTEAFF. For the CDR3, the DNA is TGTGCCAGTTCTCTTGAGCTTACTGAAGCTTTCTTT.